This T cell receptor (beta chain) is from a study of CD8+ T cells in alopecia areata. Points from the study as a whole: Any link of baseline CD8+ expansion to response, resting on one nonresponder, remains uncertain.

With regard to this clone: Antigen unknown.

The CDR3 has 17 amino acids. The germline V gene has CDR1 LNHDA and CDR2 SQIVND (reference sequence). With 4 bases removed from V and 5 bases from J, the gap between germline ends came to 20 bases. Regarding treatment: oral pan-JAK inhibitor, 5-10 mg twice daily. Reverse transcribed after extraction, RNA yielded cDNA as the sequencing template. Data came from immunoSEQ multiplex PCR; TCRdb stores just in-frame clones and leaves some out. This sample yields 120,000 or so clones, of which 61% are seen a single time; more than 5% belongs to the top ten. This chain uses TRBV19 with TRBJ2-2; weak D call: TRBD2 (6 bases). The origin of this receptor is a human donor with alopecia areata. Sequencing used CD4+ T cells sorted from blood, obtained at week 4, from a patient treated with tofacitinib. CDR3 sequence reads: CASSRHFGGRETGELFF. In nucleotides, the CDR3 is TGTGCCAGTAGTAGGCATTTCGGGGGACGAGAGACCGGGGAGCTGTTTTTT.